The 32 T cell receptor beta chains below all came from one sample that was sequenced in a study of cytomegalovirus exposure and HLA in healthy donors. This PCR relied on a set of 60 Vbeta primers and 13 Jbeta primers. This table comes from immunoSEQ multiplex PCR, and its TCRdb copy is limited to in-frame clones, with some not included. The sample holds 120,000 or so clones; roughly 70% are singletons and the top ten take 4%. Sample: PBMCs. The receptors originated from a man aged 35 to 55 in good health and CMV-seropositive.

A word on this clone: This specimen includes other DNA sequences encoding the same CDR3. The V gene is TRBV19, the J gene TRBJ2-7, with D unresolved. The germline V gene encodes CDR1 LNHDA and CDR2 SQIVND (reference sequence). The V end lost 8 bases, the J end lost 0 bases, and 8 bases lay between the germline ends. The CDR3 spans 12 residues. CDR3 amino acids: CASSRSSYEQYF. In nucleotides, the CDR3 is TGTGCCAGTTCGAGAAGCTCCTACGAGCAGTACTTC.

The chain is built from TRBV5-1 and TRBJ1-1; D ambiguous. From germline, CDR1 is SGHRS and CDR2 YFSETQ. V dropped 0 bases and J dropped 3 bases, with 12 bases sitting between them. This CDR3 is 15 amino acids long. As DNA, the CDR3 is TGCGCCAGCAGCTTGGTCGTGGGAGTTGACACTGAAGCTTTCTTT. Its translation is CASSLVVGVDTEAFF.

The gene calls are TRBV25-1 and TRBJ1-2; TRBD1 aligns across 8 bases. Germline V gene sequence: CDR1 MGHDK, CDR2 SYGVNS. V lost 4 bases, J lost 4 bases, and 5 bases stayed unmatched. The CDR3 consists of 14 residues. The CDR3 is CASSGAGGSYGYTF. CDR3 coding DNA: TGTGCCAGCAGTGGGGCAGGGGGCAGCTATGGCTACACCTTC.

This clone has a handful of counts. This chain connects TRBV2 to TRBJ1-6; D perhaps matches TRBD1 (6 bases). CDR1 and CDR2 (germline): SNHLY, FYNNEI. V was cut by 0 bases and J by 7 bases, with 7 bases left in between. The CDR3 consists of 14 residues. The CDR3 DNA is TGTGCCAGCAGTGAAGCCAGGGGAAATTCACCCCTCCACTTT. Its protein is CASSEARGNSPLHF. The entire variable domain, with the rest obtained from reference TRBV2 and TRBJ1-6, is as follows: EPEVTQTPSHQVTQMGQEVILRCVPISNHLYFYWYRQILGQKVEFLVSFYNNEISEKSEIFDDQFSVERPDGSNFTLKIRSTKLEDSAMYFCASSEARGNSPLHFGNGTRLTVT.

This clone has just one count. CDR3 sequence (DNA): TGTGCCACCAGCAGAGATAGCGGGAGGTCCCTCTACTACGAGCAGTACTTC. Amino acid sequence: CATSRDSGRSLYYEQYF. V gene TRBV15 combines with J gene TRBJ2-7; 10 bases fit TRBD2. Trimming took 0 bases from V and 3 from J; bases not matched to a gene: 8. Germline V gives CDR1 LNHNV, CDR2 YYDKDF (reference sequence). The CDR3 covers 17 residues.

This clone came up a few times. The chain joins TRBV7-2 to TRBJ2-1; no clear D gene. CDR1 is SGHTA, CDR2 FQGNSA, per germline. V lost 3 bases and J lost 9, with 9 bases in between. This CDR3 has 12 amino acids. CDR3 DNA sequence: TGTGCCAGCAGCTTCCCAGGTACTGAGCAGTTCTTC. Its translation: CASSFPGTEQFF.

The V and J genes are TRBV7-9 and TRBJ2-1, with TRBD1 identical over 7 bases. The germline V gene has CDR1 SEHNR and CDR2 FQNEAQ (reference sequence). The CDR3 has 14 amino acids. V was clipped by 5 bases and J by 2 bases; unmatched bases: 3. The CDR3 protein is CASSAGTAYNEQFF. CDR3 bases: TGTGCCAGCAGCGCCGGGACAGCCTACAATGAGCAGTTCTTC.

The chain links TRBV5-8 to TRBJ2-1, with 10 nucleotides matching TRBD1. Germline V CDR1 and CDR2: SGHTS, YDEGEE. The J segment lost 3 bases and the V segment lost 4 bases, leaving 10 bases of the junction unmatched. The CDR3 length is 17 residues. CDR3 coding DNA: TGTGCCAGCAGCATCGACAGGGGGCTCTTGAACTACAATGAGCAGTTCTTC. Encoded protein: CASSIDRGLLNYNEQFF.

CDR3 amino acids: CASSVVNTEAFF. DNA of the CDR3: TGTGCCAGCAGCGTAGTAAACACTGAAGCTTTCTTT. The V gene is TRBV9, the J gene TRBJ1-1; D not certain. The CDR3 is made up of 12 amino acids. Per the germline V gene, CDR1 is SGDLS and CDR2 is YYNGEE. The V gene lost 0 bases and the J gene lost 2 bases, with 2 bases spanning the gap.

This chain links TRBV4-2 with TRBJ1-5; maybe TRBD1 (5 bases). Germline loops: CDR1 LGHNA, CDR2 YNFKEQ. The germline V and J ends were trimmed by 4 bases and 7 bases, with 20 bases remaining between them. The CDR3 spans 16 residues. CDR3 coding DNA: TGTGCCAGCAGCCCTCAAGGGAAGCAGGGTCGGCAGCCCCAGCATTTT. As protein: CASSPQGKQGRQPQHF.

The V and J genes are TRBV30 and TRBJ1-4, with 9 bases that match TRBD1. The CDR3 spans 14 residues. Germline CDR1 is GTSNPN and CDR2 is SVGIG (reference sequence). V shed 5 bases and J 8 bases; nucleotides not matched to a gene: 9. CDR3 region: CAWDSGTGNEKLFF. CDR3 nucleotides: TGTGCCTGGGACTCCGGGACAGGGAACGAAAAACTGTTTTTT.

The chain recombines TRBV19 with TRBJ1-1; a weak D match, TRBD1 (6 bases). Germline V gene data show CDR1 as LNHDA and CDR2 as SQIVND (reference sequence). This CDR3 is 15 amino acids long. Trimming pared 0 bases from V and 6 bases from J, leaving 14 bases between. Here the CDR3 DNA reads TGTGCCAGTAGTATAGATCGGCAGGGGTTCGCTGAAGCTTTCTTT. Translated: CASSIDRQGFAEAFF.

The chain employs TRBV6-5 and TRBJ2-5; 7 nucleotides align to TRBD1. The germline V gene has CDR1 MNHEY and CDR2 SVGAGI. This CDR3 region has 14 residues. V was clipped by 5 bases and J by 2 bases; unmatched bases: 5. As DNA, the CDR3 is TGTGCCAGCAGTCAACGACAGGGTCAAGAGACCCAGTACTTC. Its protein is CASSQRQGQETQYF.

The rearrangement links TRBV6-5 to TRBJ1-1; tentatively, D is TRBD1 (5 bases). Germline V gene sequence: CDR1 MNHEY, CDR2 SVGAGI. This CDR3 region has 11 residues. Deletions cut 6 bases from V and 7 bases from J, with 9 bases between. The CDR3, as DNA: TGTGCCAGCAGCCGAGACAGTGAAGCTTTCTTT. The encoded protein is CASSRDSEAFF.

The J gene is TRBJ2-3, the V gene TRBV28, with TRBD1 matching 11 bases. CDR3 length: 16 amino acids. The V gene end was trimmed by 5 bases and the J gene end by 6 bases; junction bases not matched to a gene: 10. The germline CDR1 and CDR2 sequences are MDHEN and SYDVKM. The CDR3 nucleotides read TGTGCCAGCAGTCTACGGACAGGGGGCGGATTGGATACGCAGTATTTT. Protein sequence: CASSLRTGGGLDTQYF.

V and J are TRBV6-1 and TRBJ1-5, with a weak D call TRBD1 (5 bases). V gave up 2 bases and J gave up 4 bases, with 12 bases separating them. Germline V gives CDR1 MNHNS, CDR2 SASEGT. The CDR3 sequence is 15 residues long. The chain's CDR3 is CASSEMGLINQPQHF. Written as DNA, the CDR3 is TGTGCCAGCAGTGAAATGGGACTAATTAATCAGCCCCAGCATTTT.

The chain joins TRBV15 to TRBJ2-1, with TRBD2 as a possible D gene (5 bases). Germline values: CDR1 LNHNV, CDR2 YYDKDF (reference sequence). The ends were cut back, 3 bases at V and 8 bases at J, with 14 bases in the middle. The CDR3 spans 14 residues. CDR3 in DNA: TGTGCCACCAGCAGGAAGACCATGGAGGATGAGCAGTTCTTC. Translated, it gives CATSRKTMEDEQFF.

V is TRBV27 and J is TRBJ2-5; 8 positions match TRBD2. With V trimmed by 0 bases and J by 2 bases, 11 bases remained unmatched. This CDR3 comprises 18 residues. Germline CDR1 and CDR2: MNHEY and SMNVEV (reference sequence). The CDR3 sequence is CASSLSPGGLAPQETQYF. In nucleotides, the CDR3 is TGTGCCAGCAGTTTATCCCCAGGAGGACTAGCCCCACAAGAGACCCAGTACTTC.

This clone appeared a single time. For the CDR3, the DNA is TGTGCCAGCTATCTAGCGGGGGGGCGGGAGACCCAGTACTTC. Translating it yields CASYLAGGRETQYF. The gene calls are TRBV2 and TRBJ2-5; 12 bases are shared with TRBD2. The germline V gene encodes CDR1 SNHLY and CDR2 FYNNEI. The CDR3 covers 14 residues. V gave up 8 bases and J gave up 5 bases; unmatched junction bases: 6.

The chain combines TRBV11-3 with TRBJ2-1; TRBD2 matches at 11 bases. Per the germline V gene, CDR1 is SGHNT and CDR2 is YENEEA. The CDR3 has 17 residues. The V and J ends lost 1 base and 9 bases, in that order; junction bases with no gene match: 11. The CDR3 region is CASSLVAGTSGMGEQFF. Written as DNA, the CDR3 is TGTGCCAGCAGCTTAGTTGCCGGGACTAGCGGAATGGGTGAGCAGTTCTTC.

This clone was counted between two and nine times. The chain joins TRBV25-1 to TRBJ2-5, with TRBD2 matching over 7 bases. Germline CDR1 reads MGHDK; CDR2 reads SYGVNS. The CDR3 has 16 residues. The junction had 16 bases not matched to a gene; V was cut back by 5 bases and J by 7 bases. In DNA form, the CDR3 reads TGTGCCAGCAGTAACTTCGAGCGGGGACTCCAGGCGACCCAGTACTTC. Translating it yields CASSNFERGLQATQYF.

The chain has TRBV5-3 and TRBJ2-7; 14 bases map to TRBD2. TRBV5-3 is labeled an ORF, and its function is uncertain. V was pared by 4 bases and J by 4 bases, with 7 bases of the junction left unmatched. This CDR3 is built from 16 residues. The CDR3 coding sequence is TGTGCCAGAAGCCCGGGACTAGCGGGAGAGCTTTACGAGCAGTACTTC. As protein: CARSPGLAGELYEQYF.

As regards this clone: At one of its ends the junction is not consistent with the germline gene, which may arise from a read error. The V gene is TRBV7-9, the J gene TRBJ2-2; 9 bases are shared with TRBD2. CDR3 size: 14 residues. The V gene's germline CDR1 is SEHNR and CDR2 FQNEAQ (reference sequence). The CDR3 here is CASSVAGATGELFF. The CDR3 nucleotides are TGTGCCAGCAGCGTAGCGGGAGCCACCGGGGAGCTGTTTTTT.

This clone was observed a few times. CDR3: CASSRGQGLHEQFF. The CDR3 DNA reads as TGCGCCAGCAGCCGAGGACAGGGGCTGCATGAGCAGTTCTTC. V usage is TRBV5-1 and J usage is TRBJ2-1, with 9 bases lining up with TRBD1. The CDR3 loop spans 14 amino acids. With 4 bases clipped from V and 8 bases from J, the junction kept 7 bases outside the gene matches. Germline V lookup: CDR1 SGHRS, CDR2 YFSETQ.

This sequence joins TRBV4-3 and TRBJ2-1, with a possible D match to TRBD1 (6 bases). CDR1 is LGHNA, CDR2 YSLEER, per germline. CDR3 size: 15 residues. Trimming stripped 1 base from V and 7 bases from J, with 14 bases between. The CDR3 nucleotides are TGCGCCAGCAGCCAAGCAGGGGCACGTCAGAATGAGCAGTTCTTC. Residues: CASSQAGARQNEQFF.

The gene calls are TRBV19 and TRBJ2-4; D is unresolved. Germline V gene sequence: CDR1 LNHDA, CDR2 SQIVND (reference sequence). CDR3 size: 11 residues. V lost 4 bases, J lost 6 bases, and 4 bases lay in between. CDR3 residues: CASSTLNIQYF. The CDR3 nucleotides read TGTGCCAGTAGTACCCTAAACATTCAGTACTTC.

The chain combines TRBV27 with TRBJ1-1; the D is unclear. Germline V gives CDR1 MNHEY, CDR2 SMNVEV (reference sequence). V was trimmed by 2 bases and J by 1 base, leaving 5 bases between them. CDR3 length: 13 amino acids. The CDR3 region has the DNA TGTGCCAGCAGTTTAACCGGGAACACTGAAGCTTTCTTT. Translation gives CASSLTGNTEAFF.

With respect to this clone: Additional DNA sequences in this sample encode the identical CDR3. The V and J genes are TRBV7-9 and TRBJ1-5; a possible D gene is TRBD1 (6 bases). The V and J ends lost 1 base and 3 bases respectively, with 7 bases between them. Germline V CDR1 and CDR2: SEHNR, FQNEAQ (reference sequence). This CDR3 has 14 amino acids. Here the CDR3 reads CASSLGGLNQPQHF. CDR3 DNA: TGTGCCAGCAGCTTAGGGGGGCTCAATCAGCCCCAGCATTTT.

This chain joins TRBV5-4 and TRBJ2-1; TRBD2 matches 12 bases. V lost 4 bases and J lost 3; bases outside the gene matches: 5. Per germline, CDR1 SGHNT and CDR2 YYREEE (reference sequence). The CDR3 contains 16 residues. The CDR3 DNA reads as TGTGCCAGCAGCCGACTAGCGGGGGCCAGCTACAATGAGCAGTTCTTC. Translated: CASSRLAGASYNEQFF.

This rearrangement joins TRBV10-3 to TRBJ1-1; 12 bases line up with TRBD1. With 10 bases clipped from V and 11 bases from J, the junction kept 5 bases outside the gene matches. CDR3 size: 11 residues. The germline V gene has CDR1 ENHRY and CDR2 SYGVKD. In DNA, the CDR3 is TGTGCCACGGGACAGGGGGCCGGGGCTTTCTTT. Its translation: CATGQGAGAFF.

CDR3 nucleotide sequence: TGTGCCAGCAGCTGGGGGGTATCCGGGACAGGGGGATCGAACACTGAAGCTTTCTTT. Translating it yields CASSWGVSGTGGSNTEAFF. J is TRBJ1-1 and V is TRBV5-5; TRBD1 matches at 11 bases. The CDR3 runs to 19 residues. The V and J ends lost 3 bases and 1 base, in that order; junction bases with no gene match: 14. Germline V lookup: CDR1 SGHKS, CDR2 YYEKEE (reference sequence).

V is TRBV5-1 and J is TRBJ2-3, with D perhaps matching TRBD1 (6 bases). The germline V gene has CDR1 SGHRS and CDR2 YFSETQ. V lost 0 bases and J 3 bases, leaving 11 bases between the germline ends. This CDR3 is 15 amino acids long. The CDR3 region has the DNA TGCGCCAGCAGCTTGGAATTGGACAGAACAGATACGCAGTATTTT. Protein: CASSLELDRTDTQYF.